This is a list of T cell receptor beta chains from one sample in a study of cytomegalovirus exposure and HLA in healthy donors. Generated by immunoSEQ multiplex PCR, the TCRdb table keeps only in-frame clones and is missing some. This repertoire shows under 130,000 clones, approximately 72% found once; its top ten account for around 3.3%. Sequences were obtained from PBMCs. The receptors stem from a woman aged 50 to 60 in good health and CMV-seronegative. CDR3s include the opening cysteine and the closing phenylalanine or tryptophan. A D gene is named only where the DNA matches it firmly.

CDR3 length	J gene	V gene	D gene	CDR3 protein
14	TRBJ2-5	TRBV6-5	TRBD1	CASGGPGQGKTQYF
19	TRBJ2-1	TRBV11-2	TRBD2	CASSPLLGLAGTPGNEQFF
15	TRBJ2-5	TRBV2	TRBD1	CASTTGGGGQETQYF
15	TRBJ1-6	TRBV11-2	-	CASSLGPGGGSPLHF
15	TRBJ2-5	TRBV5-1	TRBD2	CASSLRAGASETQYF
18	TRBJ2-5	TRBV9	TRBD2	CASSTEGASGNRQETQYF
16	TRBJ2-7	TRBV28	-	CASSLRPRKGYYEQYF
15	TRBJ2-7	TRBV5-1	TRBD2	CASSPGTSGSTAQYF
15	TRBJ2-7	TRBV4-1	TRBD1	CASSQESTGGYEQYF
14	TRBJ2-7	TRBV19	-	CASSIAPKSYEQYF
14	TRBJ1-2	TRBV4-1	TRBD1	CASSPPGTAYGYTF
15	TRBJ1-2	TRBV10-2	-	CASSDHPTGAHGYTF
15	TRBJ1-1	TRBV4-1	-	CASSQAGVQNTEAFF
15	TRBJ2-4	TRBV28	TRBD2	CASSNGGVTKNIQYF
15	TRBJ1-1	TRBV10-3	-	CAIRTASGEVTEAFF
17	TRBJ2-2	TRBV18	TRBD1	CASSRISQGAITGELFF
15	TRBJ2-7	TRBV10-1	TRBD2	CASSESGRGGDEQYF
17	TRBJ2-7	TRBV5-8	TRBD1	CASSNWGPDRARDEQYF
17	TRBJ1-2	TRBV4-1	-	CASSQELGQAVNYGYTF
14	TRBJ1-1	TRBV14	TRBD1	CASSHRGMNTEAFF
13	TRBJ2-7	TRBV27	-	CASSSLVHYEQYF
13	TRBJ2-7	TRBV15	-	CATSPDYNREQYF
14	TRBJ2-5	TRBV29-1	TRBD2	CSVAGTSGSETQYF
16	TRBJ2-7	TRBV5-4	TRBD1	CASSSGSTGAYYEQYF
12	TRBJ2-1	TRBV7-2	-	CASSFPGNEQFF
15	TRBJ2-2	TRBV11-3	TRBD2	CASSSSGGATGELFF
14	TRBJ2-3	TRBV9	TRBD1	CASSPQGAADTQYF
12	TRBJ1-4	TRBV7-9	TRBD1	CASSLRTGRLFF
16	TRBJ2-1	TRBV5-6	TRBD2	CASSLGLAGYYNEQFF
11	TRBJ1-1	TRBV18	-	CASSPDTEAFF
13	TRBJ2-7	TRBV5-6	-	CASSAATEYEQYF
15	TRBJ1-5	TRBV19	TRBD1	CASIDRADSNQPQHF
17	TRBJ2-3	TRBV7-2	TRBD2	CASSLAAGAGLSDTQYF
15	TRBJ1-1	TRBV6-1	TRBD1	CASSEAWTGNTEAFF
14	TRBJ2-7	TRBV28	TRBD2	CASLPSGRVYEQYF
14	TRBJ2-7	TRBV6-1	-	CASREGTVPYEQYF